Below, one T cell receptor (beta chain) is given with its context. The record originates from a study of shared clonotypes between healthy human individuals. Here immunoSEQ multiplex PCR was the method, and the copy in TCRdb shows in-frame clones only, minus some. Of some 1,100,000 clones listed, roughly 74% are singletons. CDR3 length equals 14 residues. The V gene lost 4 bases and the J gene lost 9 bases, with 17 bases spanning the gap. CDR1 and CDR2 (germline): SGHRS, YFSETQ. The chain employs TRBV5-1 and TRBJ2-4, with D possibly TRBD1 on 6 matching bases. The source material was memory CD4+ T cells from PBMCs. Regarding subset: CD45RA-negative fraction. This sequence was found in a man aged 18 to 30 in good health. Some clones in this sample may be carry-over from other donors' samples. The CDR3 nucleotides are TGCGCCAGCAGCCCTGGTGGGGGCTCGAGCATTCAGTACTTC. It is translated as CASSPGGGSSIQYF.